The 18 T cell receptor beta chains reported below all come from one sample, sequenced in a study of control samples from healthy donors and cancer patients. TCRdb keeps only in-frame clones here, not all; method: immunoSEQ multiplex PCR. The table has 50,000 to 70,000 clones, approximately 95% seen once; the top ten hold about 1%. Material: blood. These receptors were collected from a woman younger than 30 in good health.

The chain recombines TRBV4-1 with TRBJ1-2; the D gene is possibly TRBD1 (5 bases). CDR1 is MGHRA, CDR2 YSYEKL, per germline. The germline V and J ends were trimmed by 4 bases and 4 bases, with 16 bases remaining between them. The CDR3 covers 15 residues. The CDR3 sequence: CASSLAGGFTYGYTF. The CDR3 bases are TGCGCCAGCAGCCTCGCCGGGGGATTCACCTATGGCTACACCTTC.

This chain joins TRBV6-1 and TRBJ2-3, with D possibly matching TRBD1 (6 bases). CDR1 is MNHNS and CDR2 is SASEGT in the germline V gene. Trimming left V 3 bases short and J 8 bases short, with 9 bases between. The CDR3 runs 12 residues. CDR3 DNA: TGTGCCAGCAGTGACAGGGGCAGTACGCAGTATTTT. Translation gives CASSDRGSTQYF.

This clone was recorded a few times. J is TRBJ2-3 and V is TRBV6-2 or TRBV6-3; 8 bases are a match to TRBD2. The V segment lost 5 bases and the J segment 6 bases; nucleotides outside the gene matches: 10. The CDR3 is 15 residues long. CDR1 is MNHEY, CDR2 SVGEGT, per germline. CDR3 region: CASSPGLAFRDTQYF. The DNA of the CDR3 is TGTGCCAGCAGTCCCGGACTAGCCTTCAGGGATACGCAGTATTTT.

The rearrangement joins TRBV6-4 to TRBJ2-2, with 7 bases matching TRBD1. The length of the CDR3 is 14 residues. CDR1 and CDR2 (germline): MRHNA, SNTAGT. The J segment lost 2 bases and the V segment lost 4 bases, leaving 1 base of the junction unmatched. The CDR3 loop is CASSGDSNTGELFF. The CDR3 DNA reads as TGTGCCAGCAGTGGGGACAGCAACACCGGGGAGCTGTTTTTT.

The J gene is TRBJ1-2, the V gene TRBV5-1; 7 nucleotides agree with TRBD1. CDR1 is SGHRS, CDR2 YFSETQ, per germline. With V trimmed by 4 bases and J by 7 bases, 4 bases remained unmatched. This CDR3 contains 12 residues. The CDR3 bases are TGCGCCAGCAGCCTCACAGGGGCTGGCTACACCTTC. Protein: CASSLTGAGYTF. The full variable domain, completed using reference TRBV5-1 and TRBJ1-2, is KAGVTQTPRYLIKTRGQQVTLSCSPISGHRSVSWYQQTPGQGLQFLFEYFSETQRNKGNFPGRFSGRQFSNSRSEMNVSTLELGDSALYLCASSLTGAGYTFGSGTRLTVV.

The V call is TRBV6-5, the J call TRBJ2-1; 11 bases map to TRBD2. CDR3 size: 15 residues. Trimming took 6 bases from V and 5 from J; bases not matched to a gene: 6. The V gene's germline CDR1 is MNHEY and CDR2 SVGAGI. This chain's CDR3 is CASRLLAGVDNEQFF. The CDR3 nucleotides are TGTGCCAGCAGACTACTAGCGGGGGTGGACAATGAGCAGTTCTTC.

This chain connects TRBV3-1 (or the pseudogene TRBV3-2) to TRBJ1-1; D not resolved. V was clipped by 0 bases and J by 6 bases, with 11 bases between them. There are 14 residues in the CDR3. Germline CDR1 is LGHDT and CDR2 is YNNKEL (reference sequence). The CDR3 loop reads CASSQESGNAEAFF. The CDR3 DNA reads as TGTGCCAGCAGCCAAGAAAGTGGCAATGCTGAAGCTTTCTTT.

The chain combines TRBV12-5 with TRBJ2-7; D ambiguous. Germline lookup yields CDR1 LGHNT and CDR2 FRNRAP. Between the trimmed V and J ends, which lost 5 bases and 2 bases, there was a span of 13 bases. This CDR3 has 14 residues. CDR3 region: CASGLPEKPYEQYF. DNA for the CDR3: TGTGCTAGTGGTCTCCCAGAAAAACCCTACGAGCAGTACTTC.

The V gene is TRBV6-1, the J gene TRBJ2-1; no firm D call. CDR3 length: 15 amino acids. V dropped 2 bases and J dropped 0 bases, with 8 bases sitting between them. CDR1 is MNHNS, CDR2 SASEGT, per germline. CDR3 coding DNA: TGTGCCAGCAGTGAACAGCTGAGCTCCTACAATGAGCAGTTCTTC. Protein sequence: CASSEQLSSYNEQFF.

The V gene is TRBV7-9, the J gene TRBJ1-1; TRBD1 agrees at 7 bases. V lost 5 bases to trimming and J lost 6 bases; unmatched junction nucleotides: 12. Germline lookup yields CDR1 SEHNR and CDR2 FQNEAQ (reference sequence). This CDR3 is built from 15 residues. CDR3 DNA sequence: TGTGCCAGCAGCCCCGGGACACGGGACAGTCCTGAAGCTTTCTTT. Its translation: CASSPGTRDSPEAFF.

This chain joins TRBV18 and TRBJ2-3; 11 nucleotides line up with TRBD1. The CDR3 has 15 residues. Germline trimming cut 4 bases from V and 4 bases from J; bases unmatched to any gene: 4. The V gene's germline CDR1 is KGHSH and CDR2 LQKENI. The chain's CDR3 is CASSLDRGQPDTQYF. In DNA, the CDR3 is TGTGCCAGCTCACTGGACAGGGGGCAGCCAGATACGCAGTATTTT.

In its sample, this clone was seen once. This chain links TRBV6-2 or TRBV6-3 with TRBJ1-1, with 11 bases lining up with TRBD1. This CDR3 spans 15 amino acids. Losses at the gene ends were 0 bases for V and 6 bases for J; bases not matched to a gene: 3. Germline V CDR1 and CDR2: MNHEY, SVGEGT. The CDR3 coding sequence is TGTGCCAGCAGTTACTCGACGGGACAGGGGGCTGAAGCTTTCTTT. It is translated as CASSYSTGQGAEAFF.

The chain is built from TRBV6-5 and TRBJ2-5, with D maybe TRBD1 (5 bases). Trimming pared 2 bases from V and 5 bases from J, leaving 9 bases between. Germline CDR1 and CDR2: MNHEY and SVGAGI. This CDR3 spans 13 amino acids. CDR3 nucleotide sequence: TGTGCCAGCAGTTACGGGGCCGTGGAGACCCAGTACTTC. It encodes CASSYGAVETQYF.

The gene calls are TRBV30 and TRBJ1-2; tentative D call: TRBD1 (5 bases). CDR3 size: 11 residues. With 5 bases removed from V and 5 bases from J, the gap between germline ends came to 9 bases. CDR1 and CDR2 (germline): GTSNPN, SVGIG (reference sequence). The CDR3 here is CAWGTAYGYTF. CDR3 coding DNA: TGTGCCTGGGGGACTGCGTATGGCTACACCTTC.

The chain joins TRBV5-6 to TRBJ1-1, with D uncertain. The ends were cut back, 0 bases at V and 0 bases at J, with 9 bases in the middle. Germline-derived CDR1 and CDR2 are SGHDT and YYEEEE. The CDR3 runs 15 residues. Here the CDR3 reads CASSLVATMNTEAFF. CDR3 bases: TGTGCCAGCAGCTTGGTCGCCACTATGAACACTGAAGCTTTCTTT.

The CDR3 spells CATRGGGKLFF. The CDR3 DNA follows: TGTGCCACCAGGGGGGGTGGGAAACTGTTTTTT. This chain connects TRBV28 to TRBJ1-4; 7 bases agree with TRBD1. V shed 10 bases, J shed 11 bases, and the junction held 7 bases outside the gene matches. The CDR3 is made up of 11 amino acids. Germline CDR1 and CDR2: MDHEN and SYDVKM.

This clone was found once. This sequence joins TRBV18 and TRBJ2-5; D unresolved. V lost 2 bases to trimming and J lost 7 bases, with 5 bases between them. This CDR3 has 11 residues. Germline CDR1 reads KGHSH; CDR2 reads LQKENI. The CDR3 DNA is TGTGCCAGCTCACCAGGCGTGACCCAGTACTTC. It specifies CASSPGVTQYF.

The chain uses TRBV5-4 and TRBJ1-2; TRBD1 matches 10 bases. The CDR3 length is 13 residues. CDR1 SGHNT and CDR2 YYREEE come from the germline V gene (reference sequence). With V trimmed by 4 bases and J by 8 bases, 5 bases remained unmatched. The CDR3 protein is CASSGGQGRGYTF. CDR3 sequence (DNA): TGTGCCAGCAGCGGGGGACAGGGGCGAGGCTACACCTTC.